Listed here are 20 T cell receptor beta chains from one sample, sequenced in a study of CD8+CD57+ T cells in acquired aplastic anemia. TCR beta VDJ and CDR3 were profiled, and genomic DNA was the template. In TCRdb, the reads were re-called with MiXCR into one record per CDR3 protein. Here the sample spans 100,000 to 150,000 distinct CDR3 sequences, about 46% being singletons. Material for sequencing was sorted CD4+, CD8+, or CD8+CD57+ T cells (not recorded which) from PBMCs. The receptors originated from a human donor in good health, serving as a control.

The chain employs TRBV7-2 and TRBJ2-7, with 13 bases that match TRBD2. Germline CDR1 is SGHTA and CDR2 is FQGNSA. The CDR3 length is 13 residues. With 5 bases clipped from V and 11 bases from J, the junction kept 6 bases outside the gene matches. Here the CDR3 reads CASSVGLAGEEYF. CDR3 DNA sequence: TGTGCCAGCAGCGTCGGACTAGCGGGAGAGGAGTACTTC.

In regard to this clonotype: A read error may explain this, as a much larger clone is one base away. This is likely a read error, given that the CDR3 carries no conserved phenylalanine or tryptophan at its end. The V and J genes are TRBV6-2 or TRBV6-3 and TRBJ1-5, with 9 bases matching TRBD1. With 5 bases clipped from V and 6 bases from J, the junction kept 8 bases outside the gene matches. CDR3 length: 15 residues. CDR1 and CDR2 from the germline V gene are MNHEY and SVGEGT. Here the CDR3 DNA reads TGTGCCAGCAGTACCCACGGACAGGGGAGTCAGCCCCAGCATCTT. Its protein is CASSTHGQGSQPQHL.

The sample holds a few counts of this clonotype. The chain recombines TRBV11-1 with TRBJ2-3; D assignment may be TRBD1 or TRBD2 (5 bases each). Germline CDR1 reads SGHAT; CDR2 reads FQDESV (reference sequence). The CDR3 consists of 16 residues. V gave up 5 bases and J gave up 5 bases, with 20 bases separating them. CDR3 in amino acids: CASSPSGAGSLDTQYF. In DNA, the CDR3 is TGTGCCAGCAGCCCGTCTGGGGCGGGTTCGTTAGATACGCAGTATTTT.

This clonotype was seen ten or more times. The rearrangement links TRBV14 to TRBJ1-2; TRBD1 matches at 8 bases. The CDR3 has 15 residues. V was pared by 2 bases and J by 4 bases, with 6 bases of the junction left unmatched. CDR1 and CDR2 (germline): SGHDN, FVKESK. The CDR3 nucleotides are TGTGCCAGCAGCCAAAGGACAGGGTTCTCCTATGGCTACACCTTC. Its translation: CASSQRTGFSYGYTF.

The chain recombines TRBV7-3 with TRBJ2-3; TRBD2 agrees at 8 bases. The trim removed 1 base at V and 1 base at J, leaving 7 bases unmatched. CDR1 and CDR2 from the germline V gene are SGHTA and FQGTGA. The length of the CDR3 is 17 residues. CDR3 protein: CASSLKLSGGGTDTQYF. CDR3 coding DNA: TGTGCCAGCAGCTTAAAGTTAAGCGGGGGCGGCACAGATACGCAGTATTTT. The whole variable domain, remainder taken from reference TRBV7-3 and TRBJ2-3, is GAGVSQTPSNKVTEKGKYVELRCDPISGHTALYWYRQSLGQGPEFLIYFQGTGAADDSGLPNDRFFAVRPEGSVSTLKIQRTERGDSAVYLCASSLKLSGGGTDTQYFGPGTRLTVL.

About this clonotype itself: A much more abundant neighbour one base away suggests this may be a read error. The V and J genes are TRBV4-1 and TRBJ2-1, with D uncertain. Germline assignment: CDR1 MGHRA and CDR2 YSYEKL. The CDR3 covers 15 residues. DNA of the CDR3: TGCGCCAGCAGCCAAGTCCCGAGCTCCCACAATGAGCAGTTCTTC. Its translation: CASSQVPSSHNEQFF.

This clonotype was seen many times. The V call is TRBV5-1, the J call TRBJ1-2; 7 bases map to TRBD1. Germline V CDR1 and CDR2: SGHRS, YFSETQ. There are 13 residues in the CDR3. Trimming cost V 5 bases and J 4 bases; bases outside gene matches: 5. CDR3 nucleotide sequence: TGCGCCAGCAGTAAGGACAGGATCTATGGCTACACCTTC. Translating gives CASSKDRIYGYTF. The full variable domain, completed using reference TRBV5-1 and TRBJ1-2, is KAGVTQTPRYLIKTRGQQVTLSCSPISGHRSVSWYQQTPGQGLQFLFEYFSETQRNKGNFPGRFSGRQFSNSRSEMNVSTLELGDSALYLCASSKDRIYGYTFGSGTRLTVV.

This clonotype was seen just once. The chain is built from TRBV10-3 and TRBJ2-7; no firm D call. The ends were cut back, 0 bases at V and 3 bases at J, with 6 bases in the middle. The CDR3 consists of 13 residues. Germline V gives CDR1 ENHRY, CDR2 SYGVKD. In DNA form, the CDR3 reads TGTGCCATCAGTGAGTCCGTCTTCTACGAGCAGTACTTC. Translation gives CAISESVFYEQYF.

Turning to this clonotype: A much larger clonotype is one base distant, so this may be a read error. The chain carries TRBV7-3 and TRBJ1-1; D is undetermined. CDR1 is SGHTA, CDR2 FQGTGA, per germline. This CDR3 is built from 12 residues. For the CDR3, the DNA is TGTGCCAGCAGCTTCCCGCAAACTGAAGCTCTCTTT. Amino acid sequence: CASSFPQTEALF.

The genes are TRBV5-6 and TRBJ1-1; D is ambiguous. The CDR3 runs to 14 residues. Germline-derived CDR1 and CDR2 are SGHDT and YYEEEE. V lost 4 bases to trimming and J lost 8 bases, with 18 bases between them. CDR3 sequence reads: CASSPQSRIGEAFF. In nucleotides, the CDR3 is TGTGCCAGCAGCCCCCAATCACGGATTGGAGAAGCTTTCTTT. The whole variable domain, filled in from reference TRBV5-6 and TRBJ1-1, reads DAGVTQSPTHLIKTRGQQVTLRCSPKSGHDTVSWYQQALGQGPQFIFQYYEEEERQRGNFPDRFSGHQFPNYSSELNVNALLLGDSALYLCASSPQSRIGEAFFGQGTRLTVV.

On this clonotype itself: Since a much larger clone is just one base distant, this may be a read error. The chain is built from TRBV5-1 and TRBJ2-4; 9 bases line up with TRBD1. This CDR3 is 15 amino acids long. Germline CDR1 reads SGHRS; CDR2 reads YFSETQ. CDR3 in amino acids: CTSSLPDRGGNIQYF. CDR3 DNA sequence: TGCACCAGCAGCTTACCGGACAGGGGAGGGAACATTCAGTACTTC. The whole variable domain, remainder taken from reference TRBV5-1 and TRBJ2-4, is KAGVTQTPRYLIKTRGQQVTLSCSPISGHRSVSWYQQTPGQGLQFLFEYFSETQRNKGNFPGRFSGRQFSNSRSEMNVSTLELGDSALYLCTSSLPDRGGNIQYFGAGTRLSVL.

V is TRBV5-1 and J is TRBJ2-3; tentative D call: TRBD1 (7 bases). The CDR3 length is 16 residues. V lost 2 bases to trimming and J lost 6 bases, with 19 bases between them. From germline, CDR1 is SGHRS and CDR2 YFSETQ. The CDR3 protein is CASSLTSRGARDTQYF. The DNA of the CDR3 is TGCGCCAGCAGCTTAACTAGCAGGGGGGCGAGGGATACGCAGTATTTT. The full variable domain, in which reference TRBV5-1 and TRBJ2-3 provide the parts outside the CDR3, is KAGVTQTPRYLIKTRGQQVTLSCSPISGHRSVSWYQQTPGQGLQFLFEYFSETQRNKGNFPGRFSGRQFSNSRSEMNVSTLELGDSALYLCASSLTSRGARDTQYFGPGTRLTVL.

The chain uses TRBV5-5 and TRBJ1-6; possibly TRBD1 for D (6 bases). CDR3 size: 15 residues. V gave up 0 bases and J gave up 7 bases, with 11 bases separating them. Germline-derived CDR1 and CDR2 are SGHKS and YYEKEE (reference sequence). CDR3 region: CASSLVGGQNSPLHF. The CDR3 DNA sequence: TGTGCCAGCAGCTTGGTCGGGGGGCAAAATTCACCCCTCCACTTT.

The chain couples TRBV19 to TRBJ1-3, with D perhaps matching TRBD1 (5 bases). This CDR3 has 14 residues. Trimming pared 8 bases from V and 0 bases from J, leaving 11 bases between. CDR1 is LNHDA and CDR2 is SQIVND in the germline V gene (reference sequence). CDR3 sequence: CASLGTASGNTIYF. CDR3 nucleotides: TGTGCCAGTTTGGGGACTGCCTCTGGAAACACCATATATTTT.

This sequence joins TRBV2 and TRBJ1-6; D not certain. This CDR3 has 13 residues. The germline V gene encodes CDR1 SNHLY and CDR2 FYNNEI. Between the trimmed V and J ends, which lost 8 bases and 5 bases, there was a span of 10 bases. CDR3 residues: CASGRVNNSPLHF. The CDR3 DNA sequence: TGTGCCAGCGGACGGGTCAATAATTCACCCCTCCACTTT.

The CDR3 is CSARSSGGTELYEQYF. The CDR3 DNA reads TGCAGTGCTAGATCGAGTGGGGGGACGGAGCTCTACGAGCAGTACTTC. The rearrangement uses TRBV20-1 and TRBJ2-7, with D perhaps matching TRBD2 (6 bases). V was trimmed by 2 bases and J by 3 bases, leaving 20 bases between them. The CDR3 has 16 residues. Looked up from germline, CDR1 is DFQATT and CDR2 is SNEGSKA (reference sequence).

The CDR3 region has the DNA TGTGCCAGCAGCTTAGGCAGGGAGGGCAATGAGCAGTTCTTC. Translation: CASSLGREGNEQFF. The genes are TRBV7-8 and TRBJ2-1; the match to TRBD2 covers 7 bases. V lost 1 base and J lost 6; bases outside the gene matches: 3. Germline CDR1 reads SGHVS; CDR2 reads FQNEAQ. This CDR3 has 14 amino acids.

This clonotype was recorded at least ten times. The genes are TRBV20-1 and TRBJ1-2; 8 bases align to TRBD1. Per the germline V gene, CDR1 is DFQATT and CDR2 is SNEGSKA (reference sequence). V was pared by 5 bases and J by 4 bases, with 6 bases of the junction left unmatched. This CDR3 has 13 amino acids. The CDR3 DNA sequence: TGCAGTGCTCGGACAGGGAGCCCCTATGGCTACACCTTC. Its protein product is CSARTGSPYGYTF.

About this clonotype: It may be a read error: a sequence one base away is much more abundant. This chain connects TRBV3-1 to TRBJ2-3, with D possibly called TRBD1 or TRBD2 (6 bases each). CDR3 size: 19 residues. Germline V gene lookup returns CDR1 LGHDT and CDR2 YNNKEL (reference sequence). V dropped 0 bases and J dropped 5 bases, with 24 bases sitting between them. DNA of the CDR3: TGTGCCAGCAGCCAAGATGGTCGGGGGCTTGGAGATGGGTTAGATACGCAGTATTTT. The encoded protein is CASSQDGRGLGDGLDTQYF.

V gene TRBV15 combines with J gene TRBJ2-7; no firm D call. The CDR3 runs to 15 residues. Trimming pared 0 bases from V and 5 bases from J, leaving 14 bases between. Germline-derived CDR1 and CDR2 are LNHNV and YYDKDF (reference sequence). CDR3 protein: CATSRDKGVRNEQYF. DNA of the CDR3: TGTGCCACCAGCAGAGATAAGGGCGTTAGGAACGAGCAGTACTTC.